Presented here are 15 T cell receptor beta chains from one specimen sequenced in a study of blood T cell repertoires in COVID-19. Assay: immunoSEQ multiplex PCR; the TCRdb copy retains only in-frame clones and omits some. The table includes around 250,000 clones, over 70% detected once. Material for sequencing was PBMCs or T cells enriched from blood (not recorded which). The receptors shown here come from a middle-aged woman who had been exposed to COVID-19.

The CDR3 coding sequence is TGTGCCAGCAGCTTGACCAGGATGAACACTGAAGCTTTCTTT. Protein sequence: CASSLTRMNTEAFF. This chain uses TRBV5-4 with TRBJ1-1; D unclear. Looked up from germline, CDR1 is SGHNT and CDR2 is YYREEE (reference sequence). V was clipped by 1 base and J by 0 bases, with 7 bases between them. The CDR3 has 14 residues.

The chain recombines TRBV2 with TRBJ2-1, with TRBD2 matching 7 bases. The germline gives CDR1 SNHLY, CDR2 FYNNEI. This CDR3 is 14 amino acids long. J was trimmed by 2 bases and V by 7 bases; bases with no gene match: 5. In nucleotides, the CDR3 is TGTGCCAGCACCTCACGGGGGGCCTACAATGAGCAGTTCTTC. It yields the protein CASTSRGAYNEQFF.

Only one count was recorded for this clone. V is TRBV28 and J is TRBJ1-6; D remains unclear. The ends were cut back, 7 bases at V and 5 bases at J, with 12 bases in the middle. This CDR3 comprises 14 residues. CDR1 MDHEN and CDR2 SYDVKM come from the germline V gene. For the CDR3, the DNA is TGTGCCAGCAACACTCGGAGGGATAATTCACCCCTCCACTTT. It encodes CASNTRRDNSPLHF.

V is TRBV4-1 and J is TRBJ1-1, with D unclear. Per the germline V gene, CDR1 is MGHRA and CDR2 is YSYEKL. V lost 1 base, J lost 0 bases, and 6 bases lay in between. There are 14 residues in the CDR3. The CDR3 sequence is CASSQAQLNTEAFF. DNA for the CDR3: TGCGCCAGCAGCCAAGCACAGTTGAACACTGAAGCTTTCTTT.

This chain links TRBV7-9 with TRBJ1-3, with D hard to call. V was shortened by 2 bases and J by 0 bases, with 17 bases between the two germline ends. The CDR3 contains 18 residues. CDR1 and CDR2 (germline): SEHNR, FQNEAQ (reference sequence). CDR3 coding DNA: TGTGCCAGCAGCTTACCACGCGTCTCGAGGGTCTCTGGAAACACCATATATTTT. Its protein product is CASSLPRVSRVSGNTIYF.

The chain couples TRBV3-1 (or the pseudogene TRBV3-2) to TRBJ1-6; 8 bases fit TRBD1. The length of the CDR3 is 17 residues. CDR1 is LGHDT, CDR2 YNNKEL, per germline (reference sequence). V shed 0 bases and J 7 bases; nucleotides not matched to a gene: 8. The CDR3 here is CASSQDLMGQENSPLHF. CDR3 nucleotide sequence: TGTGCCAGCAGCCAAGATTTAATGGGACAGGAGAATTCACCCCTCCACTTT.

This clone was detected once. Here the CDR3 reads CASPCNRAVYGYTF. For the CDR3, the DNA is TGTGCCAGTCCATGCAACAGGGCGGTCTATGGCTACACCTTC. The V call is TRBV27, the J call TRBJ1-2, with D maybe TRBD1 (6 bases). Germline V gene sequence: CDR1 MNHEY, CDR2 SMNVEV (reference sequence). V shed 9 bases and J shed 4 bases, with 18 bases lying between them. This CDR3 contains 14 residues.

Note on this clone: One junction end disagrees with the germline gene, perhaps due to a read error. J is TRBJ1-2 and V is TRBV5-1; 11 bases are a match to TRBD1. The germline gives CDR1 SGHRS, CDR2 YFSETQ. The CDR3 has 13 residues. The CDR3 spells CASSSGDRGDYTF. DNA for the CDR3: TGTGCCAGCAGCTCCGGGGACAGGGGGGACTACACCTTC.

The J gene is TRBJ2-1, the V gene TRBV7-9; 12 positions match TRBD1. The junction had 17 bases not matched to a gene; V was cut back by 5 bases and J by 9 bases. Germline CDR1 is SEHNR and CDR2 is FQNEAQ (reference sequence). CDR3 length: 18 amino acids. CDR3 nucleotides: TGTGCCAGCAGCGGAACGTTTCCGGGACAGGGGGCGCTGGGTGAGCAGTTCTTC. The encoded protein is CASSGTFPGQGALGEQFF.

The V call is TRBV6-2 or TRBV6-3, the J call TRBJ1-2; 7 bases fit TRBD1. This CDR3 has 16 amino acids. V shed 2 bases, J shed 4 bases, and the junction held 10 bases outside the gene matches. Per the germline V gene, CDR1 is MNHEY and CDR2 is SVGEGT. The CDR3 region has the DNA TGTGCCAGCAGTTACCTAAGACTGGCAGGGGGCTATGGCTACACCTTC. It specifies CASSYLRLAGGYGYTF.

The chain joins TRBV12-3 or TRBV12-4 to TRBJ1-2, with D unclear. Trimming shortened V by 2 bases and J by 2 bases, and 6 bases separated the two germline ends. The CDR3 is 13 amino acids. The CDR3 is CASSLQSNYGYTF. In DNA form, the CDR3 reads TGTGCCAGCAGTTTACAGTCCAACTATGGCTACACCTTC.

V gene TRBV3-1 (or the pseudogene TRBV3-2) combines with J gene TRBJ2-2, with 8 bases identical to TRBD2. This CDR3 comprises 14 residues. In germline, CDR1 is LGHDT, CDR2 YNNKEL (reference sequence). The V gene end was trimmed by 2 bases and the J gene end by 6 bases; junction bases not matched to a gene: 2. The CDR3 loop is CASSQNSGAGELFF. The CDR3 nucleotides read TGTGCCAGCAGCCAAAATAGCGGGGCCGGGGAGCTGTTTTTT.

The chain's CDR3 is CASSQDGRAGGYTF. CDR3 nucleotides: TGTGCCAGCAGCCAAGATGGCAGGGCCGGGGGCTACACCTTC. The V and J genes are TRBV4-2 and TRBJ1-2, with D possibly matching TRBD1 (5 bases). The V end was cut by 0 bases, the J end by 8 bases, with 13 bases between. This CDR3 has 14 amino acids. CDR1 and CDR2 (germline): LGHNA, YNFKEQ.

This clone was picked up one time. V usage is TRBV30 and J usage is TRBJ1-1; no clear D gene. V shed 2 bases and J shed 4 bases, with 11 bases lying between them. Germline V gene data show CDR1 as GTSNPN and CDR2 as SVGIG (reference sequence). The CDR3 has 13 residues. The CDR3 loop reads CAWSSYGITEAFF. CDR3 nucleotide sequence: TGTGCCTGGAGTAGTTACGGGATCACTGAAGCTTTCTTT.

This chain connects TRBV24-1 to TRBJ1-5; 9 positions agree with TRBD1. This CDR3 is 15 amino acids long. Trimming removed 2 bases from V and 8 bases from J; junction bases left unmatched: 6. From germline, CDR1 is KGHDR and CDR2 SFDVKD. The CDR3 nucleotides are TGTGCCACCAGTGATTCCCGGACAGGGGTCGAGCCCCAGCATTTT. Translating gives CATSDSRTGVEPQHF.